This T cell receptor beta chain is drawn from a study of cytomegalovirus exposure and HLA in healthy donors. CDR1 is LNHDA and CDR2 is SQIVND in the germline V gene (reference sequence). The ends lost 5 bases at V and 0 bases at J; junction bases unmatched: 7. This CDR3 has 16 residues. The PCR had 60 Vbeta and 13 Jbeta primers. TCRdb's table, derived via immunoSEQ multiplex PCR, lists solely in-frame clones and lacks some. Of about 150,000 clones in the sample, 79% are singletons; the top ten hold approximately 8%. The chain carries TRBV19 and TRBJ2-7; 10 bases align to TRBD1. This TCR came from a man aged 25-45 years in good health and CMV-seropositive. Sequencing used PBMCs. This CDR3 is CASSPGQGGSSYEQYF. As DNA, the CDR3 is TGTGCCAGTAGTCCCGGACAGGGGGGATCCTCCTACGAGCAGTACTTC.